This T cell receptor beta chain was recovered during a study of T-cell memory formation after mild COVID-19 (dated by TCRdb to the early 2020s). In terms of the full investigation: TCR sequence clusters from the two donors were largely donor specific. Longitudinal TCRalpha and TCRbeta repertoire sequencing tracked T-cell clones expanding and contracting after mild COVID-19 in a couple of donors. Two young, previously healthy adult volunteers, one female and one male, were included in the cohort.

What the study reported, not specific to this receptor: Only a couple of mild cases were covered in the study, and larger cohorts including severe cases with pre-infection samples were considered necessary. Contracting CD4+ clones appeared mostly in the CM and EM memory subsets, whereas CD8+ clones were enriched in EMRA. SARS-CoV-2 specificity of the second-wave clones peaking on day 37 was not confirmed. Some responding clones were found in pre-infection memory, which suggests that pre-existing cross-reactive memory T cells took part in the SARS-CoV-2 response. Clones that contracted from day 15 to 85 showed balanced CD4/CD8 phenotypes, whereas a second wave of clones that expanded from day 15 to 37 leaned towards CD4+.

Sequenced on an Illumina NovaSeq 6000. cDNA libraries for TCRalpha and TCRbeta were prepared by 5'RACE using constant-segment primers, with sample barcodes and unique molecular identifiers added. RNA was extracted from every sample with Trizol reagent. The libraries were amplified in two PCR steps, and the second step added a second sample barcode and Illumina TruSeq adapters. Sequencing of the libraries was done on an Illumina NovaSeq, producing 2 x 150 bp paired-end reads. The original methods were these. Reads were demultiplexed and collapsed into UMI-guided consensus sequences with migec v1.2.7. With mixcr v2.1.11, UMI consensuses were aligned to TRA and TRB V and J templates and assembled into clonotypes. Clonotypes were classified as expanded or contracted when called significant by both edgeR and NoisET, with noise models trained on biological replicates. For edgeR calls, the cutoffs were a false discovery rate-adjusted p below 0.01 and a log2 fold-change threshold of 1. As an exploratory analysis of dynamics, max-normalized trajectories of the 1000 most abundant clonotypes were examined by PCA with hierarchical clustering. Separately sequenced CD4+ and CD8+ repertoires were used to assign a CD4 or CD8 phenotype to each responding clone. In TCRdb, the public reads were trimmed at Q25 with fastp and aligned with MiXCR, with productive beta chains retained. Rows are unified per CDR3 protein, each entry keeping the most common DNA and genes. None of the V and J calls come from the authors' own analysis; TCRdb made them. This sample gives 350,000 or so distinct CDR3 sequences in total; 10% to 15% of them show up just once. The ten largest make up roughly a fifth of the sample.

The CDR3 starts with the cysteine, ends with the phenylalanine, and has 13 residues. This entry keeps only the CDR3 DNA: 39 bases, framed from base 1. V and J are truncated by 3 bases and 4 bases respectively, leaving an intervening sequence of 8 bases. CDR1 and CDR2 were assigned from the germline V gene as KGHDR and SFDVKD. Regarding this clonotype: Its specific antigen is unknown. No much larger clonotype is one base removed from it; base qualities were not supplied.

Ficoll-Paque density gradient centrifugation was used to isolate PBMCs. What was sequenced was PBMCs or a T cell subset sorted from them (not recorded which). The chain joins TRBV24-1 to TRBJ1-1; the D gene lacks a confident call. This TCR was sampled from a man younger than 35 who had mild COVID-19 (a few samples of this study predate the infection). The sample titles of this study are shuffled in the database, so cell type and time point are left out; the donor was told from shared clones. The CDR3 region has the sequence CATSDGPATEAFF. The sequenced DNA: TGTGCCACCAGTGATGGTCCCGCCACTGAAGCTTTCTTT.